This entry lists 13 T cell receptor beta chains sequenced from one sample in a study of vaccination effects on CD4 cells after COVID-19. Produced via immunoSEQ multiplex PCR; TCRdb's table is partial and in-frame only. Among 71,000 or so clones listed, roughly 72% were seen once. The antigens of these receptors remain unknown. Antigen-specific CD4+ T cells were first expanded with viral peptide pools by the ViraFEST assay and only then sequenced. The culture ran for approximately 9 days before CD4+ T cells were isolated. All vaccine recipients tested negative for nucleocapsid antibodies and had never contracted SARS-CoV-2 infection. The input for sequencing was CD4+ T cells from PBMCs cultured with HCoV-OC43 spike peptides, taken before COVID-19 vaccination. Subset: HCoV-OC43 spike overlapping peptide pool stimulation. The source is a human donor who received a COVID-19 vaccine.

The rearrangement joins TRBV7-2 to TRBJ1-1; D ambiguous. The CDR3 contains 14 residues. Germline CDR1 and CDR2: SGHTA and FQGNSA. V was shortened by 7 bases and J by 5 bases, with 17 bases between the two germline ends. The CDR3 sequence is CASTRGAGGTEAFF. CDR3 DNA: TGTGCCAGCACCCGGGGAGCTGGTGGAACTGAAGCTTTCTTT.

J is TRBJ1-6 and V is TRBV7-2, with unresolved D. Germline V gives CDR1 SGHTA, CDR2 FQGNSA. The V end was cut by 5 bases, the J end by 10 bases, with 18 bases between. The CDR3 loop spans 15 amino acids. CDR3: CASSVDHPTVSPLHF. In DNA form, the CDR3 reads TGTGCCAGCAGCGTGGATCATCCAACAGTGTCACCCCTCCACTTT.

CDR3 sequence: CASSERRVGGANVLTF. The CDR3 DNA sequence: TGTGCCAGCAGTGAAAGGAGGGTGGGGGGGGCCAACGTCCTGACTTTC. The V gene is TRBV6-1, the J gene TRBJ2-6; possible D gene TRBD2, 6 bases. Trimming pared 2 bases from V and 4 bases from J, leaving 12 bases between. Per germline, CDR1 MNHNS and CDR2 SASEGT. CDR3 length equals 16 residues.

This chain connects TRBV29-1 to TRBJ1-5; perhaps TRBD1 as D (6 bases). CDR3 length equals 12 residues. Germline loops: CDR1 SQVTM, CDR2 ANQGSEA. Trimming stripped 4 bases from V and 8 bases from J, with 12 bases between. Here the CDR3 reads CSVAEGVKPQHF. In DNA form, the CDR3 reads TGCAGCGTTGCTGAGGGGGTAAAGCCCCAGCATTTT.

J is TRBJ2-7 and V is TRBV4-1; D uncertain. CDR1 MGHRA and CDR2 YSYEKL come from the germline V gene. This CDR3 is 9 amino acids long. CDR3 nucleotides: TGCGCCAGCAGCCAAGAGGGGTCCGTC. Amino acids: CASSQEGSV.

This clone was counted only a few times. The V and J genes are TRBV7-9 and TRBJ1-2; TRBD1 agrees at 8 bases. Germline values: CDR1 SEHNR, CDR2 FQNEAQ (reference sequence). The CDR3 runs 14 residues. V lost 3 bases to trimming and J lost 6 bases; unmatched junction nucleotides: 6. This chain's CDR3 is CASSFRGPMDGYTF. In DNA, the CDR3 is TGTGCCAGCAGCTTCAGGGGGCCGATGGATGGCTACACCTTC. Variable domain in full (rest from reference TRBV7-9 and TRBJ1-2): DTGVSQNPRHKITKRGQNVTFRCDPISEHNRLYWYRQTLGQGPEFLTYFQNEAQLEKSRLLSDRFSAERPKGSFSTLEIQRTEQGDSAMYLCASSFRGPMDGYTFGSGTRLTVV.

In this sample, this clone turned up once. The chain uses TRBV6-5 and TRBJ1-1, with no clear D. This CDR3 spans 15 amino acids. Trimming left V 5 bases short and J 6 bases short, with 19 bases between. Looked up from germline, CDR1 is MNHEY and CDR2 is SVGAGI. The CDR3 DNA reads TGTGCCAGCAGTAGCCAGACAAGGATAGCGGCTGAAGCTTTCTTT. Its protein product is CASSSQTRIAAEAFF.

This clone was seen only a few times. The chain has TRBV28 and TRBJ1-6; D is uncertain. Germline loops: CDR1 MDHEN, CDR2 SYDVKM. The CDR3 contains 12 residues. V gave up 5 bases and J gave up 8 bases, with 7 bases separating them. CDR3 loop: CASSRLYSPLHF. DNA for the CDR3: TGTGCCAGCAGTCGGCTATATTCACCCCTCCACTTT.

The genes are TRBV12-3 or TRBV12-4 and TRBJ1-5; D is unresolved. Trimming left V 6 bases short and J 5 bases short, with 8 bases between. The CDR3 consists of 12 residues. CDR3 DNA sequence: TGTGCCAGCAGCTCAGGAGATCAGCCCCAGCATTTT. Translation gives CASSSGDQPQHF.

This clone was seen only a few times. The chain joins TRBV30 to TRBJ2-7; 10 nucleotides align to TRBD1. The CDR3 runs to 14 residues. Germline V CDR1 and CDR2: GTSNPN, SVGIG (reference sequence). J lost 5 bases, V lost 2 bases, and 6 bases had no gene match. The CDR3 is CAWSRGQGINEQYV. For the CDR3, the DNA is TGTGCCTGGAGTCGGGGACAGGGGATCAACGAGCAGTACGTC.

The V and J genes are TRBV9 and TRBJ2-5; 9 bases map to TRBD1. Germline-derived CDR1 and CDR2 are SGDLS and YYNGEE. This CDR3 has 15 residues. V lost 4 bases and J lost 5; bases outside the gene matches: 9. For the CDR3, the DNA is TGTGCCAGCAGCCCCGGGACAGGGACCGGCGAGACCCAGTACTTC. Translated, it gives CASSPGTGTGETQYF.

This sequence joins TRBV7-2 and TRBJ2-3; no firm D call. Trimming removed 5 bases from V and 0 bases from J, with 12 bases in between. The CDR3 contains 15 residues. From germline, CDR1 is SGHTA and CDR2 FQGNSA. The CDR3 sequence is CASSPRVGSTDTQYF. Here the CDR3 DNA reads TGTGCCAGCAGCCCACGGGTCGGTAGCACAGATACGCAGTATTTT.

The gene calls are TRBV3-1 (or the pseudogene TRBV3-2) and TRBJ2-5; unclear D gene. Trimming pared 4 bases from V and 0 bases from J, leaving 9 bases between. This CDR3 is built from 14 residues. Germline V CDR1 and CDR2: LGHDT, YNNKEL (reference sequence). Here the CDR3 DNA reads TGTGCCAGCAGCCTTCGCCAGAACCAAGAGACCCAGTACTTC. Protein: CASSLRQNQETQYF.